Listed below are T cell receptor beta chains from one sample, sequenced in a study of response to subunit inactivated influenza vaccine. TCRdb re-called the RT-PCR reads with MiXCR, one entry per CDR3 protein. The sample has about 530,000 distinct CDR3 sequences, 10% to 15% seen once; the top ten hold 10%. The input for sequencing was PBMCs from blood, taken on the day of vaccination. These TCRs come from a man aged 45 to 65 who received an inactivated influenza vaccine. CDR3s include the opening cysteine and the closing phenylalanine or tryptophan.

v_gene,j_gene,len,CDR3aa
TRBV7-2,TRBJ1-6,16,CASSVSGTEANSPLHF
TRBV6-1,TRBJ1-4,13,CASSRSVNEKLFF
TRBV6-5,TRBJ2-7,18,CASSSLRTGAGLSYEQYF
TRBV15,TRBJ1-6,13,CATSLGDRSPLHF
TRBV29-1,TRBJ2-5,14,CSVEFSGTLETQYF
TRBV12-3/TRBV12-4,TRBJ2-7,12,CASRGQSYEQYF
TRBV18,TRBJ2-7,13,CASSLNSVYEQYF
TRBV20-1,TRBJ2-3,15,CSALMRDYRPDTQYF
TRBV20-1,TRBJ2-2,16,CSARDVFLGSTGELFF
TRBV7-6,TRBJ2-5,15,CASSLAQLRLETQYF
TRBV14,TRBJ2-5,16,CASSHPGGQGEKTQYF
TRBV6-2/TRBV6-3,TRBJ2-1,17,CASSIPGLGGGDNEQFF
TRBV28,TRBJ2-5,12,CASSLYGGTQYF
TRBV12-3/TRBV12-4,TRBJ2-2,13,CASSFGHTGELFF
TRBV12-3/TRBV12-4,TRBJ1-5,14,CASSLDRADQPQHF
TRBV11-2,TRBJ2-4,14,CASRGTAAKNIQYF
TRBV5-5,TRBJ1-5,15,CASSLVPGGGQPQHF
TRBV28,TRBJ1-1,17,CASSYFTGTGEGTEAFF
TRBV7-2,TRBJ2-2,13,CASSSIAPGELFF
TRBV7-6,TRBJ2-7,15,CASSLDGRGKYEQYF
TRBV6-5,TRBJ1-6,15,CASSYSVEGRSPLHF
TRBV20-1,TRBJ2-5,16,CSAPGQGALRQETQYF
TRBV12-3/TRBV12-4,TRBJ1-1,15,CASSHTGLMNTEAFF
TRBV20-1,TRBJ2-7,13,CSSYRGHPGEQYF
TRBV12-3/TRBV12-4,TRBJ2-5,13,CASRIQGQETQYF
TRBV11-2,TRBJ2-7,16,CASSLGGLAGFYEQYF
TRBV6-2/TRBV6-3,TRBJ2-2,15,CASSPGQTNTGELFF
TRBV13,TRBJ2-7,14,CASSWGLVGREQYF
TRBV14,TRBJ2-7,14,CASSQVGAQNEQYF
TRBV29-1,TRBJ1-2,16,CSVDPGQGLFNYGYTF
TRBV6-5,TRBJ2-1,14,CASSYSGTSNEQFF
TRBV12-3/TRBV12-4,TRBJ1-1,12,CASSKQSSEAFF
TRBV6-5,TRBJ2-5,17,CASSYSPKTATQETQYF
TRBV5-6,TRBJ2-3,12,CASSLIPDTQYF
TRBV7-9,TRBJ2-5,16,CASSPSGGDVAETQYF
TRBV7-2,TRBJ2-5,15,CASSLWDRGRETQYF
TRBV20-1,TRBJ2-7,12,CSPNSQGSEQYF
TRBV6-5,TRBJ1-1,15,CASSYPLGGWTEAFF
TRBV7-9,TRBJ1-2,16,CASSYGTLQPRGGYTF
TRBV20-1,TRBJ2-2,13,CSASPGNTGELFF